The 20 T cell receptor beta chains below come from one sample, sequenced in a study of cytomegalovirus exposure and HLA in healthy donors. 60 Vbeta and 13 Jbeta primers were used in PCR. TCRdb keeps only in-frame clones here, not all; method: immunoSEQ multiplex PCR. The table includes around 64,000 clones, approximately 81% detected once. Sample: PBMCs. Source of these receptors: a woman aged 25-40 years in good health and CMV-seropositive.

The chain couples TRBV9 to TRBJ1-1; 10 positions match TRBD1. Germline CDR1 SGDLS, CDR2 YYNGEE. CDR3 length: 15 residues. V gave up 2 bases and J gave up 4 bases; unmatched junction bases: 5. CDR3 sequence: CASSVGTGAVTEAFF. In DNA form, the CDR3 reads TGTGCCAGCAGCGTCGGGACAGGGGCGGTCACTGAAGCTTTCTTT.

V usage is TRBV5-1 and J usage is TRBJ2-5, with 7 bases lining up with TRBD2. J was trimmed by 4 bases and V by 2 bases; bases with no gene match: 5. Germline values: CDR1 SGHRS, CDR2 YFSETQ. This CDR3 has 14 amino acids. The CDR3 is CASSFLGRGETQYF. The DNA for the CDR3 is TGCGCCAGCAGCTTCTTAGGGAGGGGAGAGACCCAGTACTTC.

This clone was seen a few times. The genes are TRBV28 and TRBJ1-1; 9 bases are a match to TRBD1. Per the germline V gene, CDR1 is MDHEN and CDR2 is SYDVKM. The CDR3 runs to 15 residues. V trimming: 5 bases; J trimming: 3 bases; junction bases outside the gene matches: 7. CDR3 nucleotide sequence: TGTGCCAGCAGTACTGTCGACAGGGGGGACACTGAAGCTTTCTTT. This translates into CASSTVDRGDTEAFF. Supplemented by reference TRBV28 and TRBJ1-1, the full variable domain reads DVKVTQSSRYLVKRTGEKVFLECVQDMDHENMFWYRQDPGLGLRLIYFSYDVKMKEKGDIPEGYSVSREKKERFSLILESASTNQTSMYLCASSTVDRGDTEAFFGQGTRLTVV.

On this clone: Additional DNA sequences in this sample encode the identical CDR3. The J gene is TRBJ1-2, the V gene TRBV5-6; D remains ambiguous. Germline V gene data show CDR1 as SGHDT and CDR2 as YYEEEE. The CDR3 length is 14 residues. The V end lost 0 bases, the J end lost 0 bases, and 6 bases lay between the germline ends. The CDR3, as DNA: TGTGCCAGCAGCTTGGCACAGACTAACTATGGCTACACCTTC. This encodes CASSLAQTNYGYTF.

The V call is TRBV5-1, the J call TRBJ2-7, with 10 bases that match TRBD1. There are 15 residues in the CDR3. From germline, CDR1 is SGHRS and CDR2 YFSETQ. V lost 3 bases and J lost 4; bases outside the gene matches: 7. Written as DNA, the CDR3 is TGCGCCAGCAGCTCCTCCGGGACAGGGGCGTACGAGCAGTACTTC. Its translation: CASSSSGTGAYEQYF.

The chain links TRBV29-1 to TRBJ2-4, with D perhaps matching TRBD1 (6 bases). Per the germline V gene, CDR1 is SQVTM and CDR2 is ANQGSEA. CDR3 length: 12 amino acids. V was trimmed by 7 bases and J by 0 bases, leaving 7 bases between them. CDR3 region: CSAGQAKNIQYF. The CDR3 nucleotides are TGCAGCGCGGGACAAGCCAAAAACATTCAGTACTTC.

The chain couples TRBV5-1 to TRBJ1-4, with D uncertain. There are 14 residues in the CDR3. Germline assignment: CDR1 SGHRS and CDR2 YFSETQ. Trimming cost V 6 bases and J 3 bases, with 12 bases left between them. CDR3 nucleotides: TGCGCCAGCAAGGAGGGAGCGGCTAATGAAAAACTGTTTTTT. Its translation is CASKEGAANEKLFF.

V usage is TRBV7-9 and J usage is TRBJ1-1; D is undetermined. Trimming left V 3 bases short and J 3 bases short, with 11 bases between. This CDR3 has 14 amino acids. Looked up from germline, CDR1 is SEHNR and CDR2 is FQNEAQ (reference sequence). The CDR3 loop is CASSLGQTYTEAFF. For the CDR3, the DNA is TGTGCCAGCAGCTTGGGCCAGACGTACACTGAAGCTTTCTTT.

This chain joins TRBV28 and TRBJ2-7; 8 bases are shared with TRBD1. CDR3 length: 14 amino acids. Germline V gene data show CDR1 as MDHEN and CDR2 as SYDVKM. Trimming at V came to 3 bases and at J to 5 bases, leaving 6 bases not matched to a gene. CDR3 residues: CASSLGQGAHEQYF. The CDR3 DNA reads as TGTGCCAGCAGTTTGGGGCAGGGGGCCCACGAGCAGTACTTC.

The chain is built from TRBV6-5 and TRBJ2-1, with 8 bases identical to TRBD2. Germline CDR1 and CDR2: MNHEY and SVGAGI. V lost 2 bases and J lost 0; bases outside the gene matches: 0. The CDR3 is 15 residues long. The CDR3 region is CASSYSGSSYNEQFF. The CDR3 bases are TGTGCCAGCAGTTACAGCGGGAGCTCCTACAATGAGCAGTTCTTC.

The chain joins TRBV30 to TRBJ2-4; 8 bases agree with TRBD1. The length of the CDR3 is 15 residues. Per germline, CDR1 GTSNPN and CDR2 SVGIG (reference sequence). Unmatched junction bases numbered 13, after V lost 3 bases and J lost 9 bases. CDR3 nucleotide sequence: TGTGCCTGGAGCGGGGGTGGCAGGGGGCGGAGCATTCAGTACTTC. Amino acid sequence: CAWSGGGRGRSIQYF.

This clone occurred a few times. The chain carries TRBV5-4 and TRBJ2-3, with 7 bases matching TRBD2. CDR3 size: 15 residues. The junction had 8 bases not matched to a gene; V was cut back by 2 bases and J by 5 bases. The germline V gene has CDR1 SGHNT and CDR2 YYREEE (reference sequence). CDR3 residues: CASSFPGTNLDTQYF. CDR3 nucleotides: TGTGCCAGCAGCTTTCCCGGGACTAATTTAGATACGCAGTATTTT.

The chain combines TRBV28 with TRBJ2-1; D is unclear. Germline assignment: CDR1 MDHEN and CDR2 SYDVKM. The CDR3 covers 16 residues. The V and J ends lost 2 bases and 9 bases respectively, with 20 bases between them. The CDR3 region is CASSLAVPSWHGEQFF. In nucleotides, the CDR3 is TGTGCCAGCAGTTTAGCGGTTCCCTCATGGCATGGTGAGCAGTTCTTC.

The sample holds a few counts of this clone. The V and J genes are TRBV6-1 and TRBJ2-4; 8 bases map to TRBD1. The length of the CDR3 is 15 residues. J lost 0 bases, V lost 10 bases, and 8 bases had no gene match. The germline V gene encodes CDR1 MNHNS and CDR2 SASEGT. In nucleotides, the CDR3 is TGTGCCACGGGACAGGCAACAATAGCCAAAAACATTCAGTACTTC. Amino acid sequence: CATGQATIAKNIQYF.

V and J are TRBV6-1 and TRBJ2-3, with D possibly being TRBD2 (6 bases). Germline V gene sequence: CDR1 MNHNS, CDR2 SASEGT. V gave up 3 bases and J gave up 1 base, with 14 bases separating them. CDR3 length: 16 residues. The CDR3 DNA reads TGTGCCAGCAGTGACCCGACTAGTTGGCGCACAGATACGCAGTATTTT. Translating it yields CASSDPTSWRTDTQYF.

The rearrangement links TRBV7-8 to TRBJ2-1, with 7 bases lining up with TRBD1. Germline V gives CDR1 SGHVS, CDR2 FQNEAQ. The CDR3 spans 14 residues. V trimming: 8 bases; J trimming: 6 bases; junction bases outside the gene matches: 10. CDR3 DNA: TGTGCCAGCGGTTCCATCCAGGGGGTCAATGAGCAGTTCTTC. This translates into CASGSIQGVNEQFF.

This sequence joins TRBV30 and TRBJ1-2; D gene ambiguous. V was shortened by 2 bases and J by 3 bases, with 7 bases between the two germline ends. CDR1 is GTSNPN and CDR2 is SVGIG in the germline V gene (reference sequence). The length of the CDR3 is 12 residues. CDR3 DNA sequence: TGTGCCTGGAGTTCCCGGTACTATGGCTACACCTTC. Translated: CAWSSRYYGYTF. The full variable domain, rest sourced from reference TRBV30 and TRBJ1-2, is SQTIHQWPATLVQPVGSPLSLECTVEGTSNPNLYWYRQAAGRGLQLLFYSVGIGQISSEVPQNLSASRPQDRQFILSSKKLLLSDSGFYLCAWSSRYYGYTFGSGTRLTVV.

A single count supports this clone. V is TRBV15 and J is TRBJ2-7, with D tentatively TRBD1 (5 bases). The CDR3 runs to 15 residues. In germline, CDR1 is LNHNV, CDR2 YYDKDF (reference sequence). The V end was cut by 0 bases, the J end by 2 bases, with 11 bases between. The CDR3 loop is CATSRDYPTAYEQYF. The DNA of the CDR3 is TGTGCCACCAGCAGAGATTACCCGACAGCCTACGAGCAGTACTTC.

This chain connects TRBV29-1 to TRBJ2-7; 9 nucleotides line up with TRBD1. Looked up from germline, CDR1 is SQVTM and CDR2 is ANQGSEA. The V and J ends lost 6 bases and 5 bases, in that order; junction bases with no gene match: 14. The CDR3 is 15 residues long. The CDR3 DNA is TGCAGCGTCGGTTCCGAGCGGAGGACAGGGGACGAGCAGTACTTC. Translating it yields CSVGSERRTGDEQYF.

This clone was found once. CDR3 loop: CASMGTSGNYEQYF. CDR3 in DNA: TGCGCCAGCATGGGTACTAGCGGGAACTACGAGCAGTACTTC. The V and J genes are TRBV5-1 and TRBJ2-7, with TRBD2 identical over 10 bases. The CDR3 extends over 14 amino acids. Unmatched junction bases numbered 6, after V lost 6 bases and J lost 3 bases. Germline CDR1 and CDR2: SGHRS and YFSETQ.